Listed here are 24 T cell receptor beta chains from one sample, sequenced in a study of T cells after yellow fever vaccination. TCRdb called the 5' RACE reads again in MiXCR, with one record for every CDR3 protein. The table shows about 58,000 distinct CDR3 sequences, with more than 5.5% occurring only once. The source material was CD8+ T cells sorted from PBMCs, sampled on the day of the first yellow fever vaccination. Receptors were obtained from a man younger than 35 who received the YFV17D yellow fever vaccine.

The chain's CDR3 is CASSYSARGISPLHF. Here the CDR3 DNA reads TGTGCCAGCAGTTACTCTGCCAGGGGGATCTCACCCCTCCACTTT. This sequence joins TRBV6-2 or TRBV6-3 and TRBJ1-6; 7 positions agree with TRBD1. Germline values: CDR1 MNHEY, CDR2 SVGEGT. The length of the CDR3 is 15 residues. Unmatched junction bases numbered 6, after V lost 0 bases and J lost 10 bases.

Remarks on this clonotype: A much larger clone differs from this one at a single base, so this may be a read error. The V and J genes are TRBV7-9 and TRBJ2-7, with D perhaps assigned TRBD1 or TRBD2 (5 bases each). Between the trimmed V and J ends, which lost 5 bases and 6 bases, there was a span of 14 bases. Germline values: CDR1 SEHNR, CDR2 FQNEAQ (reference sequence). This CDR3 is built from 13 residues. CDR3 region: CASSPPGRCEQYV. In DNA, the CDR3 is TGTGCCAGCAGCCCCCCGGGGCGCTGCGAGCAGTACGTC.

Many counts were recorded for this clonotype. J is TRBJ1-6 and V is TRBV20-1, with TRBD1 matching over 7 bases. This CDR3 spans 14 amino acids. Germline lookup yields CDR1 DFQATT and CDR2 SNEGSKA (reference sequence). V was pared by 1 base and J by 8 bases, with 5 bases of the junction left unmatched. The CDR3 sequence is CSARGDRVDSPLHF. In DNA, the CDR3 is TGCAGTGCTAGAGGCGACAGGGTTGATTCACCCCTCCACTTT.

The V call is TRBV6-5, the J call TRBJ1-5; a possible D gene is TRBD1 (6 bases). This CDR3 contains 15 residues. Looked up from germline, CDR1 is MNHEY and CDR2 is SVGAGI. The ends were cut back, 8 bases at V and 7 bases at J, with 21 bases in the middle. The CDR3 protein is CASRTLQGRNQPQHF. The CDR3 DNA reads as TGTGCCAGCCGAACTCTACAGGGTCGGAACCAGCCCCAGCATTTT.

This clonotype was picked up a small number of times. This rearrangement joins TRBV5-4 to TRBJ2-1, with 12 positions matching TRBD2. Per germline, CDR1 SGHNT and CDR2 YYREEE (reference sequence). The V and J ends lost 5 bases and 4 bases, in that order; junction bases with no gene match: 7. The CDR3 contains 16 residues. The CDR3 DNA reads as TGTGCCAGCAGACTAGCGGGGGGCCCGCTGTACAATGAGCAGTTCTTC. Translated: CASRLAGGPLYNEQFF. Combining the CDR3 with reference TRBV5-4 and TRBJ2-1 gives the whole variable domain ETGVTQSPTHLIKTRGQQVTLRCSSQSGHNTVSWYQQALGQGPQFIFQYYREEENGRGNFPPRFSGLQFPNYSSELNVNALELDDSALYLCASRLAGGPLYNEQFFGPGTRLTVL.

Here the CDR3 DNA reads TGTGCCAGCAGCTTAGATCCCGGGACAAGCTTCCCCTACGAGCAGTACGTC. Amino acid sequence: CASSLDPGTSFPYEQYV. The chain is built from TRBV11-2 and TRBJ2-7; tentative D call: TRBD1 (6 bases). CDR3 size: 17 residues. Trimming took off 0 bases at V and 2 bases at J, with 17 bases between the two ends. In germline, CDR1 is SGHAT, CDR2 FQNNGV.

This clonotype was seen only a few times. The V call is TRBV6-1, the J call TRBJ2-3; unclear D gene. CDR1 and CDR2 from the germline V gene are MNHNS and SASEGT. This CDR3 is built from 14 residues. Trimming removed 5 bases at V and 2 bases at J, with 11 bases between. As DNA, the CDR3 is TGTGCCAGCAGTCCATCCGGACCCACAGATACGCAGTATTTT. It specifies CASSPSGPTDTQYF.

Concerning this clonotype: This sequence may be a read error, since a much larger clone differs from it by one base. V is TRBV7-3 and J is TRBJ2-7, with 7 nucleotides matching TRBD2. Germline values: CDR1 SGHTA, CDR2 FQGTGA. The CDR3 extends over 14 amino acids. Trimming took 5 bases from V and 0 from J; bases not matched to a gene: 4. As DNA, the CDR3 is TGTGCCAGCAGCATAGGCGGGGGCTCCTACGAGCAGTACTTC. The encoded protein is CASSIGGGSYEQYF.

In its sample, this clonotype was seen many times. The chain employs TRBV20-1 and TRBJ1-1, with 7 bases aligning to TRBD1. Germline V CDR1 and CDR2: DFQATT, SNEGSKA (reference sequence). The CDR3 extends over 14 amino acids. The junction had 7 bases not matched to a gene; V was cut back by 2 bases and J by 4 bases. The CDR3 here is CSARYRGGVTEAFF. The CDR3 nucleotides are TGCAGTGCTAGATACAGGGGAGGGGTCACTGAAGCTTTCTTT.

This clonotype was seen a handful of times. The chain is built from TRBV7-9 and TRBJ2-7; 10 bases map to TRBD1. The CDR3 has 15 residues. Germline V lookup: CDR1 SEHNR, CDR2 FQNEAQ (reference sequence). V lost 4 bases to trimming and J lost 4 bases; unmatched junction nucleotides: 7. CDR3 nucleotide sequence: TGTGCCAGCAGCTCGGGGGACAGGGGAAATTACGAGCAGTACTTC. Translated, it gives CASSSGDRGNYEQYF. The whole variable domain, filled in from reference TRBV7-9 and TRBJ2-7, reads DTGVSQNPRHKITKRGQNVTFRCDPISEHNRLYWYRQTLGQGPEFLTYFQNEAQLEKSRLLSDRFSAERPKGSFSTLEIQRTEQGDSAMYLCASSSGDRGNYEQYFGPGTRLTVT.

J is TRBJ2-1 and V is TRBV5-1; D is possibly TRBD1 (6 bases). With 5 bases removed from V and 0 bases from J, the gap between germline ends came to 6 bases. The CDR3 spans 13 residues. Germline CDR1 is SGHRS and CDR2 is YFSETQ. This CDR3 is CASRGGSYNEQFF. Written as DNA, the CDR3 is TGCGCCAGCAGAGGGGGCTCCTACAATGAGCAGTTCTTC.

The chain employs TRBV7-2 and TRBJ2-7; the match to TRBD1 covers 7 bases. CDR3 length equals 18 residues. V dropped 0 bases and J dropped 2; count of bases not matched to a gene: 13. Looked up from germline, CDR1 is SGHTA and CDR2 is FQGNSA. CDR3 in amino acids: CASSLAVGPGGRAYEQYF. The CDR3, as DNA: TGTGCCAGCAGCTTAGCGGTCGGCCCAGGGGGTAGGGCCTACGAGCAGTACTTC.

This rearrangement joins TRBV7-8 to TRBJ2-1; D gene uncertain. The CDR3 spans 15 residues. The germline V and J ends were trimmed by 2 bases and 8 bases, with 16 bases remaining between them. CDR1 is SGHVS, CDR2 FQNEAQ, per germline. In DNA, the CDR3 is TGTGCCAGCAGCTTACGGAATCGGTTTTTCGATGAGCAGTTCTTC. Encoded protein: CASSLRNRFFDEQFF.

The chain recombines TRBV5-5 with TRBJ2-7; perhaps TRBD1 as D (6 bases). This CDR3 has 14 residues. Germline-derived CDR1 and CDR2 are SGHKS and YYEKEE (reference sequence). V lost 9 bases to trimming and J lost 0 bases, with 16 bases between them. The CDR3 is CATSWDIASYEQYF. CDR3 nucleotide sequence: TGTGCCACTTCTTGGGACATTGCCTCCTACGAGCAGTACTTC.

This clonotype was counted at least ten times. This chain links TRBV28 with TRBJ2-2, with 7 positions matching TRBD2. This CDR3 has 14 amino acids. Germline-derived CDR1 and CDR2 are MDHEN and SYDVKM. Trimming took 5 bases from V and 5 from J; bases not matched to a gene: 5. CDR3 sequence reads: CASSLPGGTGELFF. For the CDR3, the DNA is TGTGCCAGCAGTCTACCGGGAGGAACCGGGGAGCTGTTTTTT.

This clonotype was picked up many times. This chain links TRBV27 with TRBJ2-1, with TRBD2 matching 8 bases. V shed 4 bases, J shed 0 bases, and the junction held 14 bases outside the gene matches. Germline V gene data show CDR1 as MNHEY and CDR2 as SMNVEV (reference sequence). The CDR3 spans 19 residues. This chain's CDR3 is CASSSIEVQRGSSYNEQFF. CDR3 sequence (DNA): TGTGCCAGCAGTTCCATAGAAGTCCAGCGGGGGAGCTCCTACAATGAGCAGTTCTTC.

This clonotype has only one observation. A read error may produce the germline difference seen at one junction end. V is TRBV20-1 and J is TRBJ2-5; 7 bases agree with TRBD2. This CDR3 has 16 amino acids. Germline CDR1 DFQATT, CDR2 SNEGSKA (reference sequence). The CDR3 here is CCASTRDYQPQETQYF. In DNA form, the CDR3 reads TGCTGTGCCTCAACCCGGGACTACCAACCCCAAGAGACCCAGTACTTC.

The sample holds many counts of this clonotype. V and J are TRBV3-1 and TRBJ2-7; D is uncertain. Trimming stripped 5 bases from V and 3 bases from J, with 14 bases between. The length of the CDR3 is 14 residues. The germline gives CDR1 LGHDT, CDR2 YNNKEL (reference sequence). In nucleotides, the CDR3 is TGTGCCAGCAGCGGGGATCTTAGGGACTACGAGCAGTACTTC. This translates into CASSGDLRDYEQYF.

This clonotype was observed a few times. The chain couples TRBV20-1 to TRBJ2-7, with D perhaps matching TRBD1 or TRBD2 (5 bases each). There are 16 residues in the CDR3. Germline CDR1 and CDR2: DFQATT and SNEGSKA (reference sequence). Trimming removed 2 bases from V and 0 bases from J, with 17 bases in between. Here the CDR3 reads CSARNPRELSSYEQYV. Here the CDR3 DNA reads TGCAGTGCTAGAAACCCCAGGGAGTTGAGCTCCTACGAGCAGTACGTC.

This clonotype has more than one count but fewer than ten. The chain has TRBV4-2 and TRBJ2-5, with D unresolved. There are 14 residues in the CDR3. With 5 bases removed from V and 4 bases from J, the gap between germline ends came to 14 bases. In germline, CDR1 is LGHNA, CDR2 YNFKEQ. Here the CDR3 reads CASSWCETGETQYF. DNA of the CDR3: TGTGCCAGCAGCTGGTGCGAGACCGGAGAGACCCAGTACTTC.

This clonotype was counted ten times or more. The CDR3 DNA reads TGTGCCAGCAGCCTCCTTACTAGCGGGGCCAGCACAGATACGCAGTATTTT. The encoded protein is CASSLLTSGASTDTQYF. This rearrangement joins TRBV7-9 to TRBJ2-3; 10 bases match TRBD2. CDR3 size: 17 residues. The V and J ends lost 5 bases and 0 bases, in that order; junction bases with no gene match: 8. Germline V CDR1 and CDR2: SEHNR, FQNEAQ (reference sequence). The full variable domain, rest sourced from reference TRBV7-9 and TRBJ2-3, is DTGVSQNPRHKITKRGQNVTFRCDPISEHNRLYWYRQTLGQGPEFLTYFQNEAQLEKSRLLSDRFSAERPKGSFSTLEIQRTEQGDSAMYLCASSLLTSGASTDTQYFGPGTRLTVL.

In the case of this clonotype: A read error is possible here, since a much larger clone lies one base away. The chain links TRBV4-3 to TRBJ1-2; tentative D call: TRBD1 (5 bases). The CDR3 is 15 residues long. Germline V lookup: CDR1 LGHNA, CDR2 YSLEER. CDR3 in amino acids: CTSSQWGYPTYGYTF. In nucleotides, the CDR3 is TGCACCAGCAGCCAATGGGGCTATCCCACCTATGGCTACACCTTC.

The J gene is TRBJ2-7, the V gene TRBV7-2, with D unresolved. Germline V gene sequence: CDR1 SGHTA, CDR2 FQGNSA. The CDR3 has 15 residues. The V end lost 1 base, the J end lost 2 bases, and 12 bases lay between the germline ends. The CDR3 region is CASSLVGEVTYEQYF. The CDR3 nucleotides read TGTGCCAGCAGCTTAGTAGGAGAAGTTACCTACGAGCAGTACTTC.

This clonotype was counted ten times or more. This chain joins TRBV7-3 and TRBJ2-5, with 8 bases lining up with TRBD2. The CDR3 runs to 17 residues. Trimming cost V 1 base and J 5 bases; bases outside gene matches: 12. Germline lookup yields CDR1 SGHTA and CDR2 FQGTGA. Written as DNA, the CDR3 is TGTGCCAGCAGCTTAAGGGGACTAGGAGATAGTCCGGAGACCCAGTACTTC. This codes for CASSLRGLGDSPETQYF.